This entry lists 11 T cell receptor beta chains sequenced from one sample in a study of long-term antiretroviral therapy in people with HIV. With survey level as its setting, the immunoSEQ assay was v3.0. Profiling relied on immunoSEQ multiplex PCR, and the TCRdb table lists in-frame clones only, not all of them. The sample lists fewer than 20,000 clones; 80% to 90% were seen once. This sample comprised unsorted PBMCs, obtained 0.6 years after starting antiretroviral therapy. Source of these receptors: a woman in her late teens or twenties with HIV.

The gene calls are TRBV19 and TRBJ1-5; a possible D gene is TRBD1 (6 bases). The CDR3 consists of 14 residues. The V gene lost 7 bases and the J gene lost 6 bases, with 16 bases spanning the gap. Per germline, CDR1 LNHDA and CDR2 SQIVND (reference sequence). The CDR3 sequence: CASNIKTGGQPQHF. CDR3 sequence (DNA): TGTGCCAGTAACATAAAGACAGGAGGTCAGCCCCAGCATTTT.

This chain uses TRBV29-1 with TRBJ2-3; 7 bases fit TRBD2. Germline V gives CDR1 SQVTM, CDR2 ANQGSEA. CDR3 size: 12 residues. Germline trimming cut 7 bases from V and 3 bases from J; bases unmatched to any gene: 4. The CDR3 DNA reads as TGCAGCGCGGGACTACAAACAGATACGCAGTATTTT. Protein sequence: CSAGLQTDTQYF.

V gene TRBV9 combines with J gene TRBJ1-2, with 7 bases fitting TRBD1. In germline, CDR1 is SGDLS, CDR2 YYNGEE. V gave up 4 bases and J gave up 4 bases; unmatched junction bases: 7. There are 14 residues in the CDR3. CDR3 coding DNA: TGTGCCAGCAGCTACGAGACAGGGTTCTATGGCTACACCTTC. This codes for CASSYETGFYGYTF. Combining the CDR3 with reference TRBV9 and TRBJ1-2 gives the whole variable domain DSGVTQTPKHLITATGQRVTLRCSPRSGDLSVYWYQQSLDQGLQFLIQYYNGEERAKGNILERFSAQQFPDLHSELNLSSLELGDSALYFCASSYETGFYGYTFGSGTRLTVV.

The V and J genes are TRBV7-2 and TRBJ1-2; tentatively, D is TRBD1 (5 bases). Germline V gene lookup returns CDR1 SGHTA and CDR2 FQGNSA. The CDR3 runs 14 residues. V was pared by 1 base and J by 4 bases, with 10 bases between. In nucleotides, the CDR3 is TGTGCCAGCAGCTTAGGTCAGGGCGGCTATGGCTACACCTTC. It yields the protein CASSLGQGGYGYTF. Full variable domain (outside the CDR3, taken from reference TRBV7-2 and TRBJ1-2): GAGVSQSPSNKVTEKGKDVELRCDPISGHTALYWYRQSLGQGLEFLIYFQGNSAPDKSGLPSDRFSAERTGGSVSTLTIQRTQQEDSAVYLCASSLGQGGYGYTFGSGTRLTVV.

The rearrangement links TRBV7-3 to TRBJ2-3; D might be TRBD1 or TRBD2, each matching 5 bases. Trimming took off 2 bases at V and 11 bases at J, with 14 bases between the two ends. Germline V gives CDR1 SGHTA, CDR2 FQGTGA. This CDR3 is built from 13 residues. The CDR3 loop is CASSLGRDREQYF. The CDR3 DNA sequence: TGTGCCAGCAGCTTAGGTAGGGACCGGGAGCAGTATTTT.

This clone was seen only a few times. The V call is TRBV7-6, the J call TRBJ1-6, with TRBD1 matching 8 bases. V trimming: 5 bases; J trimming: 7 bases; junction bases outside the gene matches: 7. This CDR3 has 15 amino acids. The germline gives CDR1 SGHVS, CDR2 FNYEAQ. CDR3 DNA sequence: TGTGCCAGCAGCACCCTCAGGGGGCGGAATTCACCCCTCCACTTT. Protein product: CASSTLRGRNSPLHF. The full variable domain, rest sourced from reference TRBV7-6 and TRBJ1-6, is GAGVSQSPRYKVTKRGQDVALRCDPISGHVSLYWYRQALGQGPEFLTYFNYEAQQDKSGLPNDRFSAERPEGSISTLTIQRTEQRDSAMYRCASSTLRGRNSPLHFGNGTRLTVT.

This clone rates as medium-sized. The CDR3 DNA reads as TGTGCCAGCGGGGGGGACTACCGACCGGGGGATACGCAGTATTTT. Translated, it gives CASGGDYRPGDTQYF. The chain employs TRBV7-2 and TRBJ2-3; the match to TRBD2 covers 7 bases. Trimming took 8 bases from V and 6 from J; bases not matched to a gene: 14. Germline V gives CDR1 SGHTA, CDR2 FQGNSA. There are 15 residues in the CDR3.

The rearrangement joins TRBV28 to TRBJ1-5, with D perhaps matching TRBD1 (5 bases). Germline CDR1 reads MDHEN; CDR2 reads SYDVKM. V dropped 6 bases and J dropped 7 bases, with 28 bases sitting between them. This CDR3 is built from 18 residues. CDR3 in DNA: TGTGCCAGCAGATTACCAGGGCTAAGTGGCGGAGGGCGACAGCCCCAGCATTTT. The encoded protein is CASRLPGLSGGGRQPQHF. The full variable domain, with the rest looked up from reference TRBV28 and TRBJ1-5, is DVKVTQSSRYLVKRTGEKVFLECVQDMDHENMFWYRQDPGLGLRLIYFSYDVKMKEKGDIPEGYSVSREKKERFSLILESASTNQTSMYLCASRLPGLSGGGRQPQHFGDGTRLSIL.

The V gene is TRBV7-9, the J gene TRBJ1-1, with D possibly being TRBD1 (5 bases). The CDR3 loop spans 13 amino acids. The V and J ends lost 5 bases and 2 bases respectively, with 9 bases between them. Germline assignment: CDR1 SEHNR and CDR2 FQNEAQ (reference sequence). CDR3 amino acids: CASSRDSNTEAFF. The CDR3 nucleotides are TGTGCCAGCAGCCGAGACAGTAACACTGAAGCTTTCTTT.

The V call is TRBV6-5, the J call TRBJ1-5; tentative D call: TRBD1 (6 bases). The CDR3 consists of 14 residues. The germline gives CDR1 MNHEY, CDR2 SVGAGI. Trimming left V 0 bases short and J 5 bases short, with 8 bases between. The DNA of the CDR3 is TGTGCCAGCAGTTACTCAGAGGGGGATCAGCCCCAGCATTTT. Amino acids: CASSYSEGDQPQHF.

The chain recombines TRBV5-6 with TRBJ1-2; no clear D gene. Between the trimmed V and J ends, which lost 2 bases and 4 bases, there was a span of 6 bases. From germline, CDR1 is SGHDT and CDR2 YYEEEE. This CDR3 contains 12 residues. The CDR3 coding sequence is TGTGCCAGCAGCTTCCCGTTCTATGGCTACACCTTC. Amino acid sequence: CASSFPFYGYTF.